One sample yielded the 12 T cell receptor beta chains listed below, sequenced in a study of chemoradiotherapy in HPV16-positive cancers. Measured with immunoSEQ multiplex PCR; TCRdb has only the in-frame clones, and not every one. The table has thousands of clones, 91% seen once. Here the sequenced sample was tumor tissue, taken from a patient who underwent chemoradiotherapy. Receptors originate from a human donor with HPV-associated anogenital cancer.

The CDR3 region is CASSLGQVNEKLFF. The CDR3 bases are TGTGCCAGCAGCTTAGGACAAGTTAATGAAAAACTGTTTTTT. This chain links TRBV7-2 with TRBJ1-4; D call uncertain. V lost 1 base and J lost 4, with 7 bases in between. The CDR3 has 14 amino acids. Germline V CDR1 and CDR2: SGHTA, FQGNSA.

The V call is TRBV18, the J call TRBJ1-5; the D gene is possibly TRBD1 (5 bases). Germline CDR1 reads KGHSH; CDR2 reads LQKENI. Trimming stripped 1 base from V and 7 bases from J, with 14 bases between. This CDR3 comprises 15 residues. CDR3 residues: CASSPQTGPEQPQHF. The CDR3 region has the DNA TGTGCCAGCTCACCACAAACGGGGCCCGAGCAGCCCCAGCATTTT.

The CDR3 protein is CASSLGLAGVYEQYF. CDR3 nucleotides: TGTGCCAGCAGCTTGGGACTAGCGGGAGTCTACGAGCAGTACTTC. The chain has TRBV7-2 and TRBJ2-7, with 14 bases matching TRBD2. The CDR3 loop spans 15 amino acids. J was trimmed by 3 bases and V by 3 bases; bases with no gene match: 1. Germline CDR1 is SGHTA and CDR2 is FQGNSA.

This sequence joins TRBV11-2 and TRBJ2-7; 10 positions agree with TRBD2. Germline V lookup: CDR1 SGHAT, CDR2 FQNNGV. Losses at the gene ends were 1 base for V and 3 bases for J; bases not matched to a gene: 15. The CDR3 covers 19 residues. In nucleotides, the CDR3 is TGTGCCAGCAGCTTAGCCCACTCGGGAGCGGGAGGGCTACACTACGAGCAGTACTTC. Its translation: CASSLAHSGAGGLHYEQYF.

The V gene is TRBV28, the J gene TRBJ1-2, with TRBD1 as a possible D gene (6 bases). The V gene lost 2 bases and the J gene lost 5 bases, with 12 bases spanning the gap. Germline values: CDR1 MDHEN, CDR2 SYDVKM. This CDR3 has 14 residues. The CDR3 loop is CASSLGQIEYGYTF. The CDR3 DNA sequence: TGTGCCAGCAGTTTAGGACAGATTGAATATGGCTACACCTTC.

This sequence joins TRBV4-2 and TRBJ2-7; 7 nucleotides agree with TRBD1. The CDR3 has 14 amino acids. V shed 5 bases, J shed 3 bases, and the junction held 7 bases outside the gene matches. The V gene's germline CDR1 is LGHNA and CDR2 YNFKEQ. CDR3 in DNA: TGTGCCAGCAGCACGGGACAGATAAACTACGAGCAGTACTTC. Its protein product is CASSTGQINYEQYF.

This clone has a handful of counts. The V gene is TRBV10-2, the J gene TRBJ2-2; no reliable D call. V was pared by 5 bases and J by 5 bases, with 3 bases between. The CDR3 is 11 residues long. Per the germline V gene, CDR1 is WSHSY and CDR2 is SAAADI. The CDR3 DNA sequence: TGCGCCAGCAGTCATACCGGGGAGCTGTTTTTT. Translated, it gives CASSHTGELFF.

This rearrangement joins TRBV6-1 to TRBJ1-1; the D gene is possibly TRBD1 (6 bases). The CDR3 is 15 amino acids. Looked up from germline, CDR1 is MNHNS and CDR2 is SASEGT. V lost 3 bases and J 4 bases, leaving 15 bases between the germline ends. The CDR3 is CASSDGPRGATEAFF. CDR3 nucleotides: TGTGCCAGCAGTGACGGTCCTCGGGGGGCCACTGAAGCTTTCTTT.

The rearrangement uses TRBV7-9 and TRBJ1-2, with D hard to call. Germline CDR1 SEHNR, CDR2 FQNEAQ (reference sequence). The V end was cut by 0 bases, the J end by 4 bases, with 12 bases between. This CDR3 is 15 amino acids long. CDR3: CASSLAAGSGYGYTF. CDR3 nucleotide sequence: TGTGCCAGCAGCTTAGCGGCGGGGAGTGGCTATGGCTACACCTTC.

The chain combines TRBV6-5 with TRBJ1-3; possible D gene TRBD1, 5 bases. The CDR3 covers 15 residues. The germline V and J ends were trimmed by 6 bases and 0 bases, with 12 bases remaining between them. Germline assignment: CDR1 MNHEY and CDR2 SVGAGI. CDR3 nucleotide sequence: TGTGCCAGCAGCCGGGACGGGAGCTCTGGAAACACCATATATTTT. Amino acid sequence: CASSRDGSSGNTIYF.

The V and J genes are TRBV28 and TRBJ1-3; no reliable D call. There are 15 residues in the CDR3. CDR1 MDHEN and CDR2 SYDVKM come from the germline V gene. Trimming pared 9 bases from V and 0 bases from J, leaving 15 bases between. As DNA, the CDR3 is TGTGCCAGTAAACAGCCCCTGAGCTCTGGAAACACCATATATTTT. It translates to CASKQPLSSGNTIYF.

CDR3 residues: CASSSSTVTGELFF. As DNA, the CDR3 is TGCGCCAGCAGCTCGAGTACAGTCACCGGGGAGCTGTTTTTT. The J gene is TRBJ2-2, the V gene TRBV5-1; no clear D. The ends were cut back, 3 bases at V and 4 bases at J, with 10 bases in the middle. This CDR3 is built from 14 residues. The germline gives CDR1 SGHRS, CDR2 YFSETQ.